This TCR beta chain stems from a study of identifying expanded T cells in peripheral blood. Healthy donors had no documented immune events, such as infections, while sampled. Regarding this clone: What it binds is not known.

Points from the study as a whole: Technical replicates showed around 1.2 changed clones; around 2 weeks roughly 16; four weeks 19. Across healthy donors, higher total template counts meant significantly greater approximately two-week count variance.

The protocol was immunoSEQ multiplex PCR, while the TCRdb copy is restricted to in-frame clones and leaves out a portion. The repertoire holds 70,000 to 100,000 clones, with around 86% as singletons. Germline lookup yields CDR1 KGHSY and CDR2 FQNENV. The CDR3 has 15 amino acids. The V segment lost 5 bases and the J segment 3 bases; nucleotides outside the gene matches: 6. The chain recombines TRBV16 with TRBJ1-4; TRBD1 matches 7 bases. This receptor was identified in a person aged 18-70 years in good health. Sequencing used blood. The CDR3, as DNA: TGTGCCAGCAGCGGCCTGGGACAGTCTAATGAAAAACTGTTTTTT. Amino acid sequence: CASSGLGQSNEKLFF.